This T cell receptor beta chain emerged from a study of cytomegalovirus exposure and HLA in healthy donors. The study, taken as a whole, reports: The investigators catalogued 150 or so TCR beta chains as cytomegalovirus-associated. Most TCR sequences were rare, but some public TCRs occurred in many donors. Later, an analysis found that TCR clusters from the first cohort tended to co-occur in the 120 or so validation repertoires. High sensitivity and specificity were reportedly achieved when the classifier diagnosed cytomegalovirus status.

Generated by immunoSEQ multiplex PCR, the TCRdb table keeps only in-frame clones and is missing some. The repertoire consists of approximately 98,000 clones, with roughly 88% occurring once and the leading ten covering 3% to 3.5%. This CDR3 has 14 amino acids. V was clipped by 0 bases and J by 4 bases, with 9 bases between them. Germline V gives CDR1 ENHRY, CDR2 SYGVKD. On this clone: As yet, its antigen is unknown.

Specimen: PBMCs. This chain links TRBV10-3 with TRBJ2-5; no clear D gene. The source of this sequence is a young woman in good health and CMV-seronegative. DNA of the CDR3: TGTGCCATCAGTGAGTCCGGTAGCTCAGAGACCCAGTACTTC. This encodes CAISESGSSETQYF.